Presented here are 7 T cell receptor beta chains from one specimen sequenced in a study of cytomegalovirus exposure and HLA in healthy donors. Libraries were prepared by immunoSEQ multiplex PCR; TCRdb keeps only in-frame clonotypes and omits some of them. Altogether 230,000 or so clones are present, about 86% being singletons, with the ten largest covering roughly 3%. The sequenced sample consisted of PBMCs. The receptors were gathered from a woman aged 18-35 years in good health and CMV-seronegative.

Here the CDR3 reads CASSRLQGEDEKLFF. The CDR3 DNA is TGTGCCAGCAGCCGACTGCAGGGTGAGGATGAAAAACTGTTTTTT. This chain links TRBV7-9 with TRBJ1-4, with TRBD1 as a possible D gene (5 bases). CDR3 length: 15 amino acids. V shed 5 bases and J shed 6 bases, with 16 bases lying between them. Germline values: CDR1 SEHNR, CDR2 FQNEAQ (reference sequence).

The CDR3 here is CASSQADSYEQYF. In nucleotides, the CDR3 is TGCGCCAGCAGCCAGGCAGACTCCTACGAGCAGTACTTC. V usage is TRBV4-1 and J usage is TRBJ2-7; no firm D call. V lost 3 bases and J lost 0, with 6 bases in between. Germline assignment: CDR1 MGHRA and CDR2 YSYEKL. CDR3 length: 13 residues.

The chain has TRBV28 and TRBJ1-1, with 7 nucleotides matching TRBD1. The V and J ends lost 3 bases and 0 bases, in that order; junction bases with no gene match: 4. This CDR3 comprises 15 residues. CDR1 MDHEN and CDR2 SYDVKM come from the germline V gene. The CDR3 DNA is TGTGCCAGCAGTTTGCCGGACAGGTTGAACACTGAAGCTTTCTTT. Its translation is CASSLPDRLNTEAFF.

This chain connects TRBV9 to TRBJ2-5; TRBD2 aligns across 12 bases. CDR1 is SGDLS and CDR2 is YYNGEE in the germline V gene. This CDR3 region has 16 residues. With 4 bases clipped from V and 5 bases from J, the junction kept 9 bases outside the gene matches. The CDR3 bases are TGTGCCAGCAGCCCTGGACTAGCGGGAACCGGGGAGACCCAGTACTTC. Its protein product is CASSPGLAGTGETQYF.

This clone was picked up a small number of times. The chain employs TRBV21-1 and TRBJ2-7; TRBD1, the table's D call, lacks a check against the DNA. TRBV21-1 is reported as a pseudogene. The CDR3 sequence is 14 residues long. The CDR3 sequence is CASSKARDRDEQYF. Here the CDR3 DNA reads TGTGCCAGCAGCAAAGCGCGGGACAGGGACGAGCAGTACTTC.

The chain couples TRBV4-1 to TRBJ2-2, with 7 bases aligning to TRBD1. From germline, CDR1 is MGHRA and CDR2 YSYEKL. The CDR3 loop spans 16 amino acids. J lost 2 bases, V lost 5 bases, and 8 bases had no gene match. The chain's CDR3 is CASSYPTGRNTGELFF. The CDR3 DNA is TGCGCCAGCAGCTATCCGACAGGGAGAAACACCGGGGAGCTGTTTTTT.

V gene TRBV15 combines with J gene TRBJ2-6; D possibly corresponds to TRBD1 (5 bases). With 0 bases removed from V and 2 bases from J, the gap between germline ends came to 8 bases. Per germline, CDR1 LNHNV and CDR2 YYDKDF (reference sequence). There are 16 residues in the CDR3. Here the CDR3 DNA reads TGTGCCACCAGCAGAGACGTAGGGGCTGGGGCCAACGTCCTGACTTTC. Its translation is CATSRDVGAGANVLTF.